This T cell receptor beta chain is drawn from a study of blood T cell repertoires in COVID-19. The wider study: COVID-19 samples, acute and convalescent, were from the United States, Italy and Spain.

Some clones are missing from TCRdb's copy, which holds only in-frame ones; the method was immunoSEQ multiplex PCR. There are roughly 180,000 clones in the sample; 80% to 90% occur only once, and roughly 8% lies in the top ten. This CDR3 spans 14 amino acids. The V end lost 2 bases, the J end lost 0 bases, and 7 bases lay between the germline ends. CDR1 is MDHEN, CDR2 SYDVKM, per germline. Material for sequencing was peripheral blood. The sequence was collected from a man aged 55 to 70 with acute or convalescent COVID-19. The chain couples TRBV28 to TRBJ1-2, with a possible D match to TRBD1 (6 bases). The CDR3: CASSLGGPNYGYTF. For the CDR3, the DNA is TGTGCCAGCAGTTTAGGGGGCCCTAACTATGGCTACACCTTC.